The 32 T cell receptor beta chains listed next were all sequenced from one sample in a study of T cell responses to AZD1222 COVID-19 vaccine. Clones were sequenced by immunoSEQ multiplex PCR, and TCRdb holds only the in-frame ones, with some missing. This sample yields 150,000 to 200,000 clones, of which just under 95% are seen a single time; more than 1.1% belongs to the top ten. The source was peripheral blood, collected on day 0 of AZD1222 vaccination. These receptors were collected from an adult in good health.

This clone was observed once. The gene calls are TRBV30 and TRBJ1-2, with 9 bases lining up with TRBD1. Germline loops: CDR1 GTSNPN, CDR2 SVGIG (reference sequence). Trimming cost V 5 bases and J 2 bases; bases outside gene matches: 3. The CDR3 totals 13 residues. The CDR3 nucleotides are TGTGCCTGGGGGACAGGGAAAAACTATGGCTACACCTTC. This encodes CAWGTGKNYGYTF.

The V call is TRBV18, the J call TRBJ1-1, with TRBD1 identical over 10 bases. V shed 4 bases, J shed 4 bases, and the junction held 9 bases outside the gene matches. The CDR3 runs to 16 residues. Per the germline V gene, CDR1 is KGHSH and CDR2 is LQKENI. The DNA of the CDR3 is TGTGCCAGCTCACTAATAGGGACAGGGGTGTCCACTGAAGCTTTCTTT. Encoded protein: CASSLIGTGVSTEAFF.

The chain recombines TRBV7-9 with TRBJ2-1, with D unclear. V was shortened by 5 bases and J by 10 bases, with 12 bases between the two germline ends. The germline gives CDR1 SEHNR, CDR2 FQNEAQ (reference sequence). The CDR3 totals 12 residues. The CDR3 loop reads CASSLNSGEQFF. The CDR3, as DNA: TGTGCCAGCAGCCTAAATTCCGGGGAGCAGTTCTTC.

The chain couples TRBV7-9 to TRBJ2-2; D tentatively reads TRBD1 or TRBD2 (5 bases each). The CDR3 is 13 amino acids. Looked up from germline, CDR1 is SEHNR and CDR2 is FQNEAQ (reference sequence). V lost 1 base and J 14 bases, leaving 14 bases between the germline ends. This chain's CDR3 is CASSLETRGQLFF. In nucleotides, the CDR3 is TGTGCCAGCAGCTTAGAGACGAGGGGCCAACTGTTTTTT.

CDR3: CASSQVSAENTEAFF. Written as DNA, the CDR3 is TGCGCCAGCAGCCAAGTGTCGGCGGAGAACACTGAAGCTTTCTTT. The chain joins TRBV4-3 to TRBJ1-1; D gene uncertain. This CDR3 spans 15 amino acids. Germline CDR1 reads LGHNA; CDR2 reads YSLEER. Trimming pared 1 base from V and 1 base from J, leaving 10 bases between.

This clone was counted a single time. The chain is built from TRBV2 and TRBJ1-2; TRBD1 might be the D (5 bases). The CDR3 spans 13 residues. Germline CDR1 SNHLY, CDR2 FYNNEI. Between the trimmed V and J ends, which lost 1 base and 5 bases, there was a span of 8 bases. The CDR3 DNA is TGTGCCAGCAGTGAAGTGGAGGGGTATGGCTACACCTTC. Its translation: CASSEVEGYGYTF.

The rearrangement joins TRBV10-1 to TRBJ2-7; no clear D. Germline values: CDR1 WNHNN, CDR2 SYGVQD (reference sequence). Trimming left V 0 bases short and J 13 bases short, with 16 bases between. The CDR3 extends over 13 amino acids. CDR3 in amino acids: CASSESVASIVYF. CDR3 DNA: TGCGCCAGCAGTGAGTCGGTGGCAAGCATAGTTTACTTC.

This clone has only one observation. The rearrangement uses TRBV16 and TRBJ1-1, with D perhaps matching TRBD1 (5 bases). CDR3 size: 15 residues. Per the germline V gene, CDR1 is KGHSY and CDR2 is FQNENV. Trimming cost V 3 bases and J 1 base, with 12 bases left between them. The CDR3: CASSHPGTENTEAFF. DNA for the CDR3: TGTGCCAGCAGCCATCCGGGGACGGAGAACACTGAAGCTTTCTTT.

V gene TRBV5-6 combines with J gene TRBJ1-2, with D perhaps matching TRBD1 (6 bases). Trimming shortened V by 0 bases and J by 5 bases, and 8 bases separated the two germline ends. Germline V gene data show CDR1 as SGHDT and CDR2 as YYEEEE. This CDR3 is built from 13 residues. Here the CDR3 DNA reads TGTGCCAGCAGCTTGGCCACAGGGTATGGCTACACCTTC. Translation gives CASSLATGYGYTF.

V is TRBV7-3 and J is TRBJ2-3; 11 bases match TRBD1. The length of the CDR3 is 16 residues. CDR1 is SGHTA, CDR2 FQGTGA, per germline. Trimming at V came to 1 base and at J to 5 bases, leaving 5 bases not matched to a gene. DNA of the CDR3: TGTGCCAGCAGCTTAAAAGTCGGGACAGGGGGAGATACGCAGTATTTT. It codes for CASSLKVGTGGDTQYF.

V and J are TRBV4-3 and TRBJ2-7; 8 bases map to TRBD1. The CDR3 is made up of 15 amino acids. Germline V lookup: CDR1 LGHNA, CDR2 YSLEER. V lost 2 bases and J lost 0; bases outside the gene matches: 3. Here the CDR3 reads CASSQRQGSSYEQYF. CDR3 nucleotide sequence: TGCGCCAGCAGCCAACGACAGGGGAGCTCCTACGAGCAGTACTTC.

The chain carries TRBV29-1 and TRBJ1-1; 7 positions agree with TRBD1. The CDR3 has 12 residues. J was trimmed by 4 bases and V by 8 bases; bases with no gene match: 7. The germline CDR1 and CDR2 sequences are SQVTM and ANQGSEA. The DNA for the CDR3 is TGCAGCCTCAACAGGGGCCCCACTGAAGCTTTCTTT. It codes for CSLNRGPTEAFF.

Here the CDR3 reads CASSQGQGAASGGNEQYF. In nucleotides, the CDR3 is TGTGCCAGCAGTCAAGGACAGGGGGCGGCTAGCGGGGGCAACGAGCAGTACTTC. The rearrangement uses TRBV2 and TRBJ2-7; a possible D gene is TRBD1 (11 bases). This CDR3 region has 18 residues. Looked up from germline, CDR1 is SNHLY and CDR2 is FYNNEI. Trimming removed 5 bases from V and 5 bases from J, with 28 bases in between. Combining the CDR3 with reference TRBV2 and TRBJ2-7 gives the whole variable domain EPEVTQTPSHQVTQMGQEVILRCVPISNHLYFYWYRQILGQKVEFLVSFYNNEISEKSEIFDDQFSVERPDGSNFTLKIRSTKLEDSAMYFCASSQGQGAASGGNEQYFGPGTRLTVT.

The rearrangement links TRBV6-6 to TRBJ1-6; 7 bases map to TRBD1. CDR1 and CDR2 (germline): MNHNY, SVGAGI (reference sequence). V trimming: 2 bases; J trimming: 8 bases; junction bases outside the gene matches: 9. The CDR3 runs to 16 residues. CDR3 region: CASSYGRTRGYSPLHF. Here the CDR3 DNA reads TGTGCCAGCAGTTACGGTCGGACCAGGGGGTATTCACCCCTCCACTTT.

The rearrangement joins TRBV28 to TRBJ1-2; D not resolved. V was trimmed by 4 bases and J by 3 bases, leaving 12 bases between them. The CDR3 loop spans 14 amino acids. Germline V gene data show CDR1 as MDHEN and CDR2 as SYDVKM. In DNA form, the CDR3 reads TGTGCCAGCAGTTCCCGGGATTTTTACTATGGCTACACCTTC. Encoded protein: CASSSRDFYYGYTF.

The chain employs TRBV6-1 and TRBJ1-3; D possibly corresponds to TRBD1 (6 bases). The germline V and J ends were trimmed by 1 base and 0 bases, with 13 bases remaining between them. CDR3 size: 17 residues. Germline CDR1 reads MNHNS; CDR2 reads SASEGT. CDR3 residues: CASSEGITGSSGNTIYF. The CDR3 nucleotides are TGTGCCAGCAGTGAAGGAATAACAGGGAGCTCTGGAAACACCATATATTTT.

This clone was recorded once. The chain is built from TRBV15 and TRBJ1-4, with D uncertain. Looked up from germline, CDR1 is LNHNV and CDR2 is YYDKDF (reference sequence). V was trimmed by 3 bases and J by 10 bases, leaving 12 bases between them. This CDR3 has 13 residues. The CDR3 DNA reads TGTGCCACCAGCAGTGGAGAGGCGGGAAAACTGTTTTTT. Translation gives CATSSGEAGKLFF.

The chain recombines TRBV7-9 with TRBJ2-5; tentatively, D is TRBD2 (7 bases). CDR3 size: 17 residues. The germline gives CDR1 SEHNR, CDR2 FQNEAQ (reference sequence). Trimming removed 0 bases from V and 4 bases from J, with 18 bases in between. Here the CDR3 reads CASSLAPVGGLGETQYF. In DNA form, the CDR3 reads TGTGCCAGCAGCTTAGCGCCTGTGGGGGGGCTGGGAGAGACCCAGTACTTC.

This clone has just one count. This rearrangement joins TRBV7-9 to TRBJ2-2, with 10 positions matching TRBD2. Trimming took 4 bases from V and 5 from J; bases not matched to a gene: 4. Germline assignment: CDR1 SEHNR and CDR2 FQNEAQ (reference sequence). This CDR3 has 15 residues. In DNA, the CDR3 is TGTGCCAGCAGCTCCCTAGCGGGAGTGACCGGGGAGCTGTTTTTT. It encodes CASSSLAGVTGELFF.

V and J are TRBV7-9 and TRBJ1-1; D gene unclear. CDR1 SEHNR and CDR2 FQNEAQ come from the germline V gene (reference sequence). CDR3 length: 12 residues. V lost 3 bases and J 10 bases, leaving 12 bases between the germline ends. The CDR3 bases are TGTGCCAGCAGCTTTAGCGCTCCTCCAGCTTTCTTT. Translating it yields CASSFSAPPAFF. The full variable domain, its missing parts supplied by reference TRBV7-9 and TRBJ1-1, is DTGVSQNPRHKITKRGQNVTFRCDPISEHNRLYWYRQTLGQGPEFLTYFQNEAQLEKSRLLSDRFSAERPKGSFSTLEIQRTEQGDSAMYLCASSFSAPPAFFGQGTRLTVV.

The V call is TRBV9, the J call TRBJ1-3; 7 bases are a match to TRBD1. V gave up 4 bases and J gave up 2 bases; unmatched junction bases: 6. The CDR3 totals 15 residues. Germline assignment: CDR1 SGDLS and CDR2 YYNGEE. CDR3 nucleotide sequence: TGTGCCAGCAGCCGAAGCGACAGGGCTGGAAACACCATATATTTT. It yields the protein CASSRSDRAGNTIYF.

This chain joins TRBV5-4 and TRBJ1-1, with D possibly matching TRBD1 (5 bases). The CDR3 has 15 amino acids. V lost 0 bases to trimming and J lost 4 bases, with 13 bases between them. The V gene's germline CDR1 is SGHNT and CDR2 YYREEE (reference sequence). CDR3 DNA sequence: TGTGCCAGCAGCTTGGAGTGGGGCGCGATCACTGAAGCTTTCTTT. Its protein product is CASSLEWGAITEAFF.

The V and J genes are TRBV4-1 and TRBJ1-1; 8 positions match TRBD1. This CDR3 spans 16 amino acids. Germline CDR1 and CDR2: MGHRA and YSYEKL. J lost 1 base, V lost 2 bases, and 6 bases had no gene match. Here the CDR3 reads CASSQRQQGANTEAFF. CDR3 DNA sequence: TGCGCCAGCAGCCAAAGGCAGCAGGGGGCGAACACTGAAGCTTTCTTT.

The chain couples TRBV30 to TRBJ1-5; no clear D. Trimming took off 3 bases at V and 2 bases at J, with 8 bases between the two ends. The CDR3 is 13 amino acids. The V gene's germline CDR1 is GTSNPN and CDR2 SVGIG (reference sequence). This chain's CDR3 is CAWSRNRNQPQHF. Here the CDR3 DNA reads TGTGCCTGGAGCAGGAATCGCAATCAGCCCCAGCATTTT.

This clone has more than one count but fewer than ten. The genes are TRBV10-3 and TRBJ2-5, with 7 bases identical to TRBD2. There are 13 residues in the CDR3. V lost 6 bases to trimming and J lost 1 base; unmatched junction nucleotides: 2. Per the germline V gene, CDR1 is ENHRY and CDR2 is SYGVKD. As DNA, the CDR3 is TGTGCCATCAGGACTAGCCTCCAAGAGACCCAGTACTTC. It is translated as CAIRTSLQETQYF.

In DNA form, the CDR3 reads TGTGCCTGGAGTGTTAAAGGGGGTCAGCCCCAGCATTTT. Its protein is CAWSVKGGQPQHF. J is TRBJ1-5 and V is TRBV30, with a possible D match to TRBD1 (6 bases). CDR3 length: 13 residues. The germline V gene encodes CDR1 GTSNPN and CDR2 SVGIG (reference sequence). Trimming left V 0 bases short and J 6 bases short, with 9 bases between. Combining the CDR3 with reference TRBV30 and TRBJ1-5 gives the whole variable domain SQTIHQWPATLVQPVGSPLSLECTVEGTSNPNLYWYRQAAGRGLQLLFYSVGIGQISSEVPQNLSASRPQDRQFILSSKKLLLSDSGFYLCAWSVKGGQPQHFGDGTRLSIL.

This clone turned up a few times. The V and J genes are TRBV19 and TRBJ2-2; 8 bases fit TRBD2. The length of the CDR3 is 19 residues. CDR1 and CDR2 from the germline V gene are LNHDA and SQIVND (reference sequence). J gave up 1 base and V 3 bases, and 13 bases lay outside the gene matches. CDR3 nucleotide sequence: TGTGCCAGTAGTATGCTAAGGGGCGGGAGGCATCAGAACACCGGGGAGCTGTTTTTT. The encoded protein is CASSMLRGGRHQNTGELFF.

The chain carries TRBV28 and TRBJ2-3; possibly TRBD1 or TRBD2 for D (5 bases each). Between the trimmed V and J ends, which lost 10 bases and 1 base, there was a span of 15 bases. This CDR3 is 14 amino acids long. Germline V gene lookup returns CDR1 MDHEN and CDR2 SYDVKM. In nucleotides, the CDR3 is TGTGCCACCCTCTCCCGGGGACGCACAGATACGCAGTATTTT. This gives the protein CATLSRGRTDTQYF.

The V gene is TRBV6-5, the J gene TRBJ1-1, with 9 nucleotides matching TRBD1. J lost 12 bases, V lost 2 bases, and 4 bases had no gene match. CDR3 length: 12 residues. Germline assignment: CDR1 MNHEY and CDR2 SVGAGI. The CDR3 loop is CASSYRDRETFF. The DNA for the CDR3 is TGTGCCAGCAGTTACCGGGACAGGGAAACTTTCTTT.

This clone occurred once. The J gene is TRBJ2-1, the V gene TRBV5-1, with D hard to call. V was pared by 4 bases and J by 0 bases, with 11 bases between. CDR3 size: 15 residues. Per germline, CDR1 SGHRS and CDR2 YFSETQ. DNA for the CDR3: TGCGCCAGCAGCCTTGTAGGGCCCTCCTACAATGAGCAGTTCTTC. Translating it yields CASSLVGPSYNEQFF.

The chain uses TRBV28 and TRBJ2-4; D may be TRBD1 (6 bases). Per germline, CDR1 MDHEN and CDR2 SYDVKM. The CDR3 has 18 residues. V was cut by 4 bases and J by 0 bases, with 19 bases left in between. The DNA of the CDR3 is TGTGCCAGCAGTTCAATGCCGAGGACAGTGCTAGCCAAAAACATTCAGTACTTC. It translates to CASSSMPRTVLAKNIQYF.

V usage is TRBV27 and J usage is TRBJ1-1; D may be TRBD1 (5 bases). Between the trimmed V and J ends, which lost 10 bases and 1 base, there was a span of 16 bases. The germline CDR1 and CDR2 sequences are MNHEY and SMNVEV (reference sequence). CDR3 length: 14 amino acids. The CDR3 reads CATKTGTENTEAFF. The CDR3 nucleotides read TGTGCCACCAAAACCGGGACGGAGAACACTGAAGCTTTCTTT.